The clone carrying this T cell receptor beta chain was counted many times. Its specificity is unknown. These data are taken from a study of Graves' ophthalmopathy and Graves' hyperthyroidism. Presentation of ophthalmopathy in the donors involved moderate-to-severe activity, CAS ≥3, NOSPECS ≥4 and a duration under 3 months. A volume of 9.5 to 10 ml of fresh peripheral blood supplied the PBMCs. Germline values: CDR1 DFQATT, CDR2 SNEGSKA (reference sequence). The CDR3 is 16 amino acids. Trimming pared 1 base from V and 2 bases from J, leaving 15 bases between. The study's findings and limits: With a specificity of roughly 72% and a sensitivity of 70.59%, the model predicted ophthalmopathy progression.

RNA transcripts were the source from which TCR beta CDR3 regions were amplified. HTBI primers served in a first-round RT-PCR, which a second-round multiplex PCR followed. TCRdb ran MiXCR on the multiplex PCR reads and lists one entry per CDR3 protein. The sample holds about 400,000 distinct CDR3 sequences, about 16% seen once. V gene TRBV20-1 combines with J gene TRBJ1-5; D is possibly TRBD1 (5 bases). This receptor was obtained from a woman between 18 and 29 years old with Graves' ophthalmopathy. The sample taken for sequencing was peripheral blood. The CDR3 nucleotides are TGCAGTGCTAGAGCAGGGAATTCGATCGGCAATCAGCCCCAGCATTTT. Its protein is CSARAGNSIGNQPQHF.